These 18 T cell receptor beta chains came from one sample sequenced in a study of molecular identifiers for immune sequencing clone quantification. TCRdb independently ran MiXCR on the PCR reads; one entry per CDR3 protein. The sample contains more than 550,000 distinct CDR3 sequences, 25% of which appear only once. Sequencing used naive CD8+ T cells from blood, with Jurkat cell RNA spiked in. The subset was: FACS-sorted CD8+CD4-CCR7+CD45RA+ naive T cells. The receptors stem from a human donor in good health. Some libraries in this study had Jurkat cell RNA spiked in.

About this clonotype itself: The junction differs from germline at one of its ends, possibly a read error. CDR3 loop: CAISESAGRQETRYF. CDR3 nucleotide sequence: TGTGCCATCAGTGAGTCGGCAGGGCGCCAAGAGACCCGGTACTTC. The rearrangement links TRBV10-3 to TRBJ2-5; perhaps TRBD1 as D (5 bases). Germline assignment: CDR1 ENHRY and CDR2 SYGVKD. There are 15 residues in the CDR3.

This sequence joins TRBV30 and TRBJ1-2, with a tentative D call TRBD1 (5 bases). Germline-derived CDR1 and CDR2 are GTSNPN and SVGIG (reference sequence). V was pared by 5 bases and J by 5 bases, with 18 bases between. This CDR3 region has 14 residues. The CDR3 region has the DNA TGTGCCTGGGAGCCAGGGACCCTAGGGTATGGCTACACCTTC. Protein sequence: CAWEPGTLGYGYTF.

This clonotype was picked up a small number of times. The gene calls are TRBV30 and TRBJ2-2; D is unclear. The germline gives CDR1 GTSNPN, CDR2 SVGIG (reference sequence). The CDR3 loop spans 13 amino acids. Trimming took 4 bases from V and 7 from J, leaving 13 bases between them. The CDR3 nucleotides read TGTGCCTGGACGGACGAAATCGGCGGGGAGCTGTTTTTT. Translation gives CAWTDEIGGELFF.

This clonotype has only a few counts. The chain is built from TRBV7-9 and TRBJ1-1; 7 bases are a match to TRBD1. J gave up 2 bases and V 2 bases, and 8 bases lay outside the gene matches. This CDR3 is 16 amino acids long. CDR1 is SEHNR and CDR2 is FQNEAQ in the germline V gene (reference sequence). The CDR3 is CASSLRDGTANTEAFF. The CDR3 DNA sequence: TGTGCCAGCAGCTTAAGGGATGGGACAGCCAACACTGAAGCTTTCTTT.

As for this clonotype: Relative to the germline gene, one junction end is altered; a read error may explain this. The chain uses TRBV2 and TRBJ2-7, with D uncertain. Germline assignment: CDR1 SNHLY and CDR2 FYNNEI. CDR3 size: 11 residues. The CDR3 region is CARSPSYEQYF. The CDR3 DNA is TGTGCCCGCAGTCCCTCCTACGAGCAGTACTTC.

V usage is TRBV30 and J usage is TRBJ2-2; 9 positions agree with TRBD1. Trimming cost V 3 bases and J 3 bases; bases outside gene matches: 2. This CDR3 is built from 14 residues. Germline V gene lookup returns CDR1 GTSNPN and CDR2 SVGIG (reference sequence). The chain's CDR3 is CAWSGTGYTGELFF. The DNA of the CDR3 is TGTGCCTGGAGCGGGACAGGGTACACCGGGGAGCTGTTTTTT.

In its sample, this clonotype was seen a few times. This rearrangement joins TRBV24-1 to TRBJ2-3, with TRBD2 identical over 9 bases. Germline V CDR1 and CDR2: KGHDR, SFDVKD. The CDR3 covers 16 residues. V trimming: 3 bases; J trimming: 2 bases; junction bases outside the gene matches: 5. The CDR3 DNA is TGTGCCACCAGTGATCCACTAGCGGGCGACACAGATACGCAGTATTTT. Protein: CATSDPLAGDTDTQYF.

This chain links TRBV3-1 with TRBJ2-7; tentative D call: TRBD2 (5 bases). The CDR3 is made up of 14 amino acids. Trimming pared 1 base from V and 3 bases from J, leaving 10 bases between. From germline, CDR1 is LGHDT and CDR2 YNNKEL (reference sequence). CDR3 region: CASSQGWGDYEQYF. CDR3 in DNA: TGTGCCAGCAGCCAAGGGTGGGGAGACTACGAGCAGTACTTC.

This clonotype has more than one count but fewer than ten. V and J are TRBV27 and TRBJ2-3; D call uncertain. This CDR3 region has 15 residues. Trimming left V 4 bases short and J 6 bases short, with 17 bases between. In germline, CDR1 is MNHEY, CDR2 SMNVEV (reference sequence). The CDR3 protein is CASSSHDLPLDTQYF. The CDR3 DNA sequence: TGTGCCAGCAGTTCACATGACCTTCCTTTGGATACGCAGTATTTT.

The chain uses TRBV6-2 or TRBV6-3 and TRBJ2-7; D possibly corresponds to TRBD1 (6 bases). CDR1 MNHEY and CDR2 SVGEGT come from the germline V gene. This CDR3 comprises 21 residues. The V gene lost 0 bases and the J gene lost 0 bases, with 27 bases spanning the gap. The CDR3 protein is CASSYSKSDRTEPYDSYEQYF. The CDR3 nucleotides are TGTGCCAGCAGTTACTCGAAATCTGATCGGACAGAACCTTACGACTCCTACGAGCAGTACTTC.

The CDR3 here is CASSSQHYEQYF. CDR3 in DNA: TGTGCCAGCAGTTCCCAGCACTACGAGCAGTACTTC. The V gene is TRBV28, the J gene TRBJ2-7; D is ambiguous. The CDR3 is made up of 12 amino acids. CDR1 MDHEN and CDR2 SYDVKM come from the germline V gene. V gave up 4 bases and J gave up 3 bases, with 7 bases separating them.

This clonotype appeared many times. The chain joins TRBV28 to TRBJ1-4; tentatively, D is TRBD1 (5 bases). V dropped 1 base and J dropped 4 bases, with 10 bases sitting between them. The CDR3 covers 15 residues. From germline, CDR1 is MDHEN and CDR2 SYDVKM. CDR3 in amino acids: CASSLYGQGNEKLFF. In DNA form, the CDR3 reads TGTGCCAGCAGTTTATATGGGCAGGGTAATGAAAAACTGTTTTTT.

Concerning this clonotype: A read error may be the cause here, since a much bigger clone is one base away. The V call is TRBV7-2, the J call TRBJ2-7; TRBD2 aligns across 8 bases. Germline trimming cut 7 bases from V and 7 bases from J; bases unmatched to any gene: 18. CDR1 SGHTA and CDR2 FQGNSA come from the germline V gene. The CDR3 length is 16 residues. The CDR3 region is CASTFPIAGTRREQYF. The CDR3 nucleotides read TGTGCCAGCACCTTTCCTATAGCGGGAACCCGGAGGGAGCAGTACTTC.

The chain links TRBV4-3 to TRBJ2-7; TRBD2 matches at 11 bases. Trimming cost V 1 base and J 5 bases; bases outside gene matches: 7. Germline V gives CDR1 LGHNA, CDR2 YSLEER. CDR3 length: 16 residues. The DNA for the CDR3 is TGCGCCAGCAGCCAAGGGGGGCTAGCGGGGGGCGACGAGCAGTACTTC. It translates to CASSQGGLAGGDEQYF.

This clonotype was detected many times. This sequence joins TRBV29-1 and TRBJ2-7; D is unresolved. Trimming removed 4 bases from V and 6 bases from J, with 13 bases in between. The germline V gene encodes CDR1 SQVTM and CDR2 ANQGSEA. The CDR3 totals 12 residues. DNA of the CDR3: TGCAGCGTTGTCTCCACGTCCCCCGAGCAGTACTTC. Translating it yields CSVVSTSPEQYF.

This clonotype was counted many times. The CDR3 bases are TGCGCCAGCAGCCAAGAGACAGGGCGGTCCTACGAGCAGTACTTC. Translating it yields CASSQETGRSYEQYF. This rearrangement joins TRBV4-1 to TRBJ2-7; TRBD1 matches 7 bases. Germline V gene data show CDR1 as MGHRA and CDR2 as YSYEKL. The CDR3 runs to 15 residues. The ends lost 0 bases at V and 1 base at J; junction bases unmatched: 3.

This rearrangement joins TRBV5-4 to TRBJ2-3, with a tentative D call TRBD1 (6 bases). Germline-derived CDR1 and CDR2 are SGHNT and YYREEE (reference sequence). Between the trimmed V and J ends, which lost 7 bases and 4 bases, there was a span of 13 bases. The CDR3 spans 13 residues. The CDR3 bases are TGTGCCAGCCAAGGGGGTGGTGCAGATACGCAGTATTTT. The encoded protein is CASQGGGADTQYF.

The CDR3 DNA sequence: TGTGCTAGTGGTTTGGGGGGCGACGGCTATGGCTACACCTTC. Amino acid sequence: CASGLGGDGYGYTF. This rearrangement joins TRBV12-5 to TRBJ1-2; possible D gene TRBD1, 5 bases. V lost 1 base to trimming and J lost 4 bases, with 10 bases between them. CDR1 and CDR2 (germline): LGHNT, FRNRAP. This CDR3 contains 14 residues.